These 18 T cell receptor beta chains were sequenced from one sample in a study of blood T cell repertoires in COVID-19. Data came from immunoSEQ multiplex PCR; TCRdb stores just in-frame clones and leaves some out. The table shows some 240,000 clones, with roughly 89% occurring only once. The source material was peripheral blood. These receptors all stem from a woman in her forties who had recovered from COVID-19.

In this sample, this clone turned up a few times. The CDR3 spells CATSDGGSSQPQHF. In DNA form, the CDR3 reads TGCGCCACCTCGGACGGGGGATCGAGTCAGCCCCAGCATTTT. The rearrangement uses TRBV4-1 and TRBJ1-5; tentative D call: TRBD1 (5 bases). The CDR3 sequence is 14 residues long. Germline V gene data show CDR1 as MGHRA and CDR2 as YSYEKL. Between the trimmed V and J ends, which lost 10 bases and 6 bases, there was a span of 19 bases.

The genes are TRBV10-1 and TRBJ1-2, with TRBD1 as a possible D gene (5 bases). Germline loops: CDR1 WNHNN, CDR2 SYGVQD (reference sequence). Between the trimmed V and J ends, which lost 7 bases and 2 bases, there was a span of 8 bases. The CDR3 totals 12 residues. CDR3 DNA: TGCGCCAGCATCGGGGGAAACTATGGCTACACCTTC. It encodes CASIGGNYGYTF.

This sequence joins TRBV19 and TRBJ2-4, with D perhaps TRBD2 (7 bases). The germline CDR1 and CDR2 sequences are LNHDA and SQIVND (reference sequence). The V end was cut by 1 base, the J end by 6 bases, with 13 bases between. The CDR3 covers 15 residues. This CDR3 is CASSIAGGVGNIQYF. The CDR3 bases are TGTGCCAGTAGTATAGCGGGGGGCGTGGGAAACATTCAGTACTTC.

The chain employs TRBV4-1 and TRBJ2-5, with 7 bases lining up with TRBD1. Trimming cost V 3 bases and J 2 bases; bases outside gene matches: 24. The CDR3 totals 21 residues. Germline CDR1 is MGHRA and CDR2 is YSYEKL. This CDR3 reads CASSHQAQGTAPKIAQETQYF. CDR3 coding DNA: TGCGCCAGCAGCCACCAAGCCCAAGGGACAGCTCCTAAGATTGCACAAGAGACCCAGTACTTC.

In this sample, this clone turned up once. The gene calls are TRBV4-1 and TRBJ1-1; D gene ambiguous. Germline V gene sequence: CDR1 MGHRA, CDR2 YSYEKL. Trimming left V 4 bases short and J 2 bases short, with 11 bases between. The CDR3 runs to 14 residues. The CDR3, as DNA: TGCGCCAGCAGCCCGACACTGCTAAACACTGAAGCTTTCTTT. Translating gives CASSPTLLNTEAFF.

The V gene is TRBV2, the J gene TRBJ1-2, with D unclear. V lost 3 bases, J lost 6 bases, and 8 bases lay in between. From germline, CDR1 is SNHLY and CDR2 FYNNEI. This CDR3 spans 12 amino acids. The CDR3, as DNA: TGTGCCAGCAGTGAGGACTCTGATGGCTACACCTTC. Translated: CASSEDSDGYTF.

The rearrangement links TRBV27 to TRBJ2-7; TRBD1 matches 8 bases. CDR3 length equals 14 residues. V shed 7 bases, J shed 6 bases, and the junction held 11 bases outside the gene matches. Germline CDR1 reads MNHEY; CDR2 reads SMNVEV (reference sequence). In nucleotides, the CDR3 is TGTGCCAGCACCCGAAGACAGGGGATGGGCGAGCAGTACTTC. Translated: CASTRRQGMGEQYF.

V is TRBV27 and J is TRBJ2-5; 9 positions match TRBD1. The junction had 3 bases not matched to a gene; V was cut back by 8 bases and J by 5 bases. This CDR3 is 12 amino acids long. From germline, CDR1 is MNHEY and CDR2 SMNVEV (reference sequence). CDR3 in DNA: TGTGCCAGCGGACAGGGGTGGGAGACCCAGTACTTC. Translated: CASGQGWETQYF.

The chain combines TRBV29-1 with TRBJ2-3; possibly TRBD2 for D (5 bases). This CDR3 comprises 12 residues. Germline V gives CDR1 SQVTM, CDR2 ANQGSEA. V lost 7 bases, J lost 8 bases, and 16 bases lay in between. CDR3 residues: CSALGVPGTQYF. The CDR3, as DNA: TGCAGCGCCCTCGGGGTCCCCGGTACGCAGTATTTT.

J is TRBJ2-1 and V is TRBV2; perhaps TRBD2 as D (5 bases). CDR1 and CDR2 (germline): SNHLY, FYNNEI. The germline V and J ends were trimmed by 1 base and 14 bases, with 12 bases remaining between them. This CDR3 is 12 amino acids long. DNA for the CDR3: TGTGCCAGCAGTGAAGGGGGAGATGGGGAGTTCTTC. Residues: CASSEGGDGEFF.

This chain connects TRBV11-3 to TRBJ2-6, with TRBD1 matching 8 bases. Germline CDR1 reads SGHNT; CDR2 reads YENEEA. The V segment lost 4 bases and the J segment 0 bases; nucleotides outside the gene matches: 2. This CDR3 contains 16 residues. CDR3 DNA: TGTGCCAGCAGCTCCAGGGGGCTCTCTGGGGCCAACGTCCTGACTTTC. Protein: CASSSRGLSGANVLTF.

The CDR3 is CASSPPVGTGYGYTF. For the CDR3, the DNA is TGTGCCAGCTCACCACCGGTCGGGACAGGGTATGGCTACACCTTC. V is TRBV18 and J is TRBJ1-2; TRBD1 matches 9 bases. V lost 0 bases to trimming and J lost 5 bases; unmatched junction nucleotides: 4. The CDR3 contains 15 residues. Germline V gene sequence: CDR1 KGHSH, CDR2 LQKENI.

The J gene is TRBJ2-1, the V gene TRBV18, with 7 bases identical to TRBD1. The CDR3 is 14 residues long. The germline V gene encodes CDR1 KGHSH and CDR2 LQKENI. With V trimmed by 6 bases and J by 7 bases, 9 bases remained unmatched. The CDR3 DNA is TGTGCCAGCTCCCCTGACAGGGCGAGGAATGAGCAGTTCTTC. Protein product: CASSPDRARNEQFF.

This chain links TRBV27 with TRBJ1-1; 10 positions match TRBD1. V lost 6 bases and J lost 7; bases outside the gene matches: 11. The CDR3 consists of 15 residues. CDR1 and CDR2 from the germline V gene are MNHEY and SMNVEV (reference sequence). The CDR3 loop reads CASRTAGTGAIEAFF. The CDR3 DNA follows: TGTGCCAGCAGGACCGCCGGGACAGGGGCGATTGAAGCTTTCTTT.

The chain is built from TRBV27 and TRBJ2-2; tentatively, D is TRBD2 (5 bases). This CDR3 has 16 amino acids. Germline V gene data show CDR1 as MNHEY and CDR2 as SMNVEV (reference sequence). The V and J ends lost 0 bases and 0 bases respectively, with 8 bases between them. The CDR3 sequence: CASSLSEEANTGELFF. As DNA, the CDR3 is TGTGCCAGCAGTTTATCGGAGGAGGCGAACACCGGGGAGCTGTTTTTT.

The gene calls are TRBV10-3 and TRBJ1-2; maybe TRBD1 (5 bases). The CDR3 has 15 residues. Trimming cost V 0 bases and J 3 bases, with 11 bases left between them. The germline V gene has CDR1 ENHRY and CDR2 SYGVKD. This CDR3 is CAISESAGTDYGYTF. Written as DNA, the CDR3 is TGTGCCATCAGTGAGTCGGCCGGGACTGACTATGGCTACACCTTC.

The chain uses TRBV14 and TRBJ1-2; no firm D call. Trimming removed 0 bases at V and 1 base at J, with 6 bases between. CDR1 and CDR2 (germline): SGHDN, FVKESK. This CDR3 spans 14 amino acids. CDR3 protein: CASSQERVNYGYTF. In DNA form, the CDR3 reads TGTGCCAGCAGCCAAGAGCGGGTTAACTATGGCTACACCTTC.

The V and J genes are TRBV6-1 and TRBJ2-1; D is uncertain. Germline CDR1 reads MNHNS; CDR2 reads SASEGT. CDR3 length: 16 residues. Trimming took 2 bases from V and 0 from J, leaving 11 bases between them. The CDR3 here is CASSELRWSSYNEQFF. The CDR3 DNA sequence: TGTGCCAGCAGTGAACTGCGGTGGAGCTCCTACAATGAGCAGTTCTTC.